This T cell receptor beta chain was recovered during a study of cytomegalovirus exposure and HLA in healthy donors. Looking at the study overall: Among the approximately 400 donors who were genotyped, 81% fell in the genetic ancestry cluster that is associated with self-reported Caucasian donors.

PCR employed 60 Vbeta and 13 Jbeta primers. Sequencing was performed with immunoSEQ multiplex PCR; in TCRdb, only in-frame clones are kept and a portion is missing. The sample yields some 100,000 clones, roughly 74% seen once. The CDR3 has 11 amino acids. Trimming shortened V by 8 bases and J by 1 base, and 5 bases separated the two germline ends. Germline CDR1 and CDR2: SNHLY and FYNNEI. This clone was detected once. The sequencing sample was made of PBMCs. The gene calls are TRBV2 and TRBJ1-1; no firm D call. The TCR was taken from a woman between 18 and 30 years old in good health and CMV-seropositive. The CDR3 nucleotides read TGTGCCAGCCTCAGGAACACTGAAGCTTTCTTT. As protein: CASLRNTEAFF.